The 18 T cell receptor beta chains below were found in one sample sequenced in a study of T cells expressing NK-cell markers. After re-calling the 5' RACE reads, TCRdb lists one entry per CDR3 protein, DNA absent. Recorded for this sample: approximately 170,000 distinct CDR3 sequences. Sequencing used blood T cells: a sorted CD56 or NKG2C T cell subset, CD4+ or CD8+ T cells, or bulk PBMC T cells (not recorded which). The receptors shown here come from a man aged 18-70 years in good health.

The chain links TRBV11-2 to TRBJ2-2; the D call from TCRdb, TRBD1, cannot be confirmed without DNA. Per the germline V gene, CDR1 is SGHAT and CDR2 is FQNNGV. The CDR3 is 14 amino acids. Here the CDR3 reads CASKKGGSTGELFF.

The chain joins TRBV5-6 to TRBJ2-5; the D call of TRBD1 rests on TCRdb alone, since no DNA is present to check it. Looked up from germline, CDR1 is SGHDT and CDR2 is YYEEEE. This CDR3 spans 14 amino acids. The CDR3 sequence is CASSLGGAPETQYF.

The chain is built from TRBV7-6 and TRBJ1-1. Per germline, CDR1 SGHVS and CDR2 FNYEAQ. CDR3 size: 12 residues. The CDR3: CASSQFGDEAFF.

The chain employs TRBV6-1 and TRBJ2-1; TCRdb reports TRBD2, a call that lacks DNA to check it against. This CDR3 comprises 14 residues. CDR1 and CDR2 from the germline V gene are MNHNS and SASEGT. The CDR3 spells CASTKRGGWNEQFF.

The chain couples TRBV3-1 to TRBJ2-5. Germline CDR1 LGHDT, CDR2 YNNKEL (reference sequence). The CDR3 is made up of 16 amino acids. CDR3: CASSQPRHNLGETQYF.

V gene TRBV5-4 combines with J gene TRBJ2-7. The CDR3 totals 14 residues. From germline, CDR1 is SGHNT and CDR2 YYREEE (reference sequence). CDR3 in amino acids: CASSTDRSIYEQYF.

The chain uses TRBV4-2 and TRBJ2-2; without DNA, the TCRdb call of TRBD1 cannot be checked. The germline CDR1 and CDR2 sequences are LGHNA and YNFKEQ. The CDR3 consists of 16 residues. The CDR3 sequence: CASSQMGQGISGELFF.

The chain carries TRBV7-9 and TRBJ2-5. The CDR3 is 16 amino acids. In germline, CDR1 is SEHNR, CDR2 FQNEAQ (reference sequence). The CDR3: CASSWQPGTPQETQYF.

The chain carries TRBV2 and TRBJ2-5. This CDR3 is built from 14 residues. The germline CDR1 and CDR2 sequences are SNHLY and FYNNEI. The CDR3 loop reads CASSEAELGETQYF.

The chain has TRBV6-1 and TRBJ2-7; TCRdb names TRBD1, which stays unverified in the absence of DNA. The CDR3 length is 13 residues. From germline, CDR1 is MNHNS and CDR2 SASEGT. The CDR3 spells CASAYRGTNEQYF.

The J gene is TRBJ2-7, the V gene TRBV20-1. This CDR3 has 13 residues. Germline V lookup: CDR1 DFQATT, CDR2 SNEGSKA (reference sequence). CDR3 amino acids: CSARTAGFDEQYF.

The CDR3 loop reads CASTAWGGMNTEAFF. This chain links TRBV19 with TRBJ1-1; the TCRdb D gene call, TRBD1, has no DNA to confirm it. This CDR3 spans 15 amino acids. Germline values: CDR1 LNHDA, CDR2 SQIVND (reference sequence).

V and J are TRBV2 and TRBJ2-3; TCRdb's assignment of TRBD2 cannot be checked, as there is no DNA. Germline V gene data show CDR1 as SNHLY and CDR2 as FYNNEI. The CDR3 spans 17 residues. This CDR3 is CASSESSGGTSTDTQYF.

This chain links TRBV14 with TRBJ2-1; TCRdb designates TRBD1, a call that cannot be tested without DNA. The length of the CDR3 is 13 residues. Germline loops: CDR1 SGHDN, CDR2 FVKESK. The CDR3 region is CASSQPSGPEQFF.

CDR3 protein: CASSIDPVEETQYF. The rearrangement uses TRBV19 and TRBJ2-5. This CDR3 has 14 amino acids. CDR1 and CDR2 from the germline V gene are LNHDA and SQIVND (reference sequence). The full variable domain, with the rest looked up from reference TRBV19 and TRBJ2-5, is DGGITQSPKYLFRKEGQNVTLSCEQNLNHDAMYWYRQDPGQGLRLIYYSQIVNDFQKGDIAEGYSVSREKKESFPLTVTSAQKNPTAFYLCASSIDPVEETQYFGPGTRLLVL.

The rearrangement uses TRBV13 and TRBJ2-7; no DNA is available, so the TRBD2 call from TCRdb remains unchecked. The CDR3 loop spans 15 amino acids. Per the germline V gene, CDR1 is PRHDT and CDR2 is FYEKMQ (reference sequence). The CDR3 sequence: CASSGLAENSYEQYF.

The chain employs TRBV18 and TRBJ2-5; TCRdb returns TRBD1, unconfirmable since there is no DNA. Germline values: CDR1 KGHSH, CDR2 LQKENI. This CDR3 has 17 residues. CDR3 residues: CASSPAPGTGDLETQYF.

V and J are TRBV12-3 or TRBV12-4 and TRBJ2-4; TCRdb outputs TRBD2, but without DNA this stays unchecked. There are 12 residues in the CDR3. The CDR3 sequence is CASGAGKNIQYF.